Following are 21 T cell receptor beta chains from one sample sequenced in a study of blood T cell repertoires in COVID-19. This table comes from immunoSEQ multiplex PCR, and its TCRdb copy is limited to in-frame clones, with some not included. The sample holds fewer than 350,000 clones; around 85% are singletons and the top ten take around 2.3%. The source material was PBMCs or T cells enriched from blood (not recorded which). These TCRs come from a woman aged 45-65 years who had recovered from COVID-19.

The J gene is TRBJ2-1, the V gene TRBV9; 11 bases fit TRBD2. Per the germline V gene, CDR1 is SGDLS and CDR2 is YYNGEE. CDR3 length: 15 amino acids. J gave up 6 bases and V 2 bases, and 4 bases lay outside the gene matches. CDR3 region: CASSVTSGSFNEQFF. The CDR3 nucleotides read TGTGCCAGCAGCGTCACTAGCGGGAGTTTCAATGAGCAGTTCTTC.

This clone was seen a few times. The chain links TRBV3-1 (or the pseudogene TRBV3-2) to TRBJ1-6; 10 positions match TRBD1. Germline values: CDR1 LGHDT, CDR2 YNNKEL (reference sequence). CDR3 length: 15 amino acids. V dropped 0 bases and J dropped 10; count of bases not matched to a gene: 3. The CDR3 DNA is TGTGCCAGCAGCCAAGAGACAGGGGGCTGGTCACCCCTCCACTTT. This encodes CASSQETGGWSPLHF.

The rearrangement links TRBV11-2 to TRBJ1-2; D not certain. The CDR3 sequence is 15 residues long. Deletions cut 4 bases from V and 0 bases from J, with 12 bases between. Germline V gene data show CDR1 as SGHAT and CDR2 as FQNNGV. The CDR3 bases are TGTGCCAGCAGCTACGATCCGGGAACTAACTATGGCTACACCTTC. Residues: CASSYDPGTNYGYTF.

This chain joins TRBV5-6 and TRBJ2-2, with a tentative D call TRBD2 (6 bases). This CDR3 region has 16 residues. Trimming removed 4 bases at V and 4 bases at J, with 17 bases between. Germline V gives CDR1 SGHDT, CDR2 YYEEEE. Written as DNA, the CDR3 is TGTGCCAGCAGCCGACTAGGGGCGCGGAGCACCGGGGAGCTGTTTTTT. The encoded protein is CASSRLGARSTGELFF.

The genes are TRBV5-4 and TRBJ1-2, with TRBD1 matching 12 bases. Germline V gene data show CDR1 as SGHNT and CDR2 as YYREEE (reference sequence). The CDR3 totals 15 residues. Trimming removed 2 bases from V and 6 bases from J; junction bases left unmatched: 5. The CDR3 sequence: CASSFPGTGGDGYTF. The CDR3 bases are TGTGCCAGCAGCTTTCCCGGGACAGGGGGCGATGGCTACACCTTC.

The chain has TRBV28 and TRBJ1-5, with TRBD1 as a possible D gene (5 bases). Germline CDR1 reads MDHEN; CDR2 reads SYDVKM. This CDR3 region has 14 residues. Trimming took 8 bases from V and 7 from J, leaving 18 bases between them. CDR3 loop: CASHPGGFGQPQHF. In DNA, the CDR3 is TGTGCCAGCCATCCCGGGGGGTTTGGACAGCCCCAGCATTTT.

The genes are TRBV27 and TRBJ1-6; D uncertain. The CDR3 spans 13 residues. The V end was cut by 5 bases, the J end by 7 bases, with 9 bases between. Germline values: CDR1 MNHEY, CDR2 SMNVEV (reference sequence). CDR3 sequence (DNA): TGTGCCAGCAGTGCACAATTCAATTCACCCCTCCACTTT. Translating gives CASSAQFNSPLHF.

This clone turned up a few times. The chain combines TRBV19 with TRBJ1-5; tentative D call: TRBD1 (6 bases). CDR3 length: 14 amino acids. V was shortened by 3 bases and J by 7 bases, with 13 bases between the two germline ends. Germline lookup yields CDR1 LNHDA and CDR2 SQIVND (reference sequence). This chain's CDR3 is CASSIRSGEQPQHF. The DNA for the CDR3 is TGTGCCAGTAGTATTCGGTCAGGGGAACAGCCCCAGCATTTT.

This chain joins TRBV7-9 and TRBJ2-5, with 10 nucleotides matching TRBD2. The V gene's germline CDR1 is SEHNR and CDR2 FQNEAQ (reference sequence). The CDR3 sequence is 14 residues long. J lost 4 bases, V lost 2 bases, and 1 base had no gene match. CDR3 residues: CASSLSSGGETQYF. The CDR3 DNA sequence: TGTGCCAGCAGCTTATCTAGCGGGGGAGAGACCCAGTACTTC.

This clone has just one count. This sequence joins TRBV10-1 and TRBJ2-3; possible D gene TRBD1, 5 bases. V lost 2 bases, J lost 1 base, and 7 bases lay in between. This CDR3 comprises 14 residues. Germline CDR1 is WNHNN and CDR2 is SYGVQD (reference sequence). The CDR3 DNA sequence: TGCGCCAGCAGTGAGAGACAGCGCACAGATACGCAGTATTTT. Translating gives CASSERQRTDTQYF.

This rearrangement joins TRBV10-3 to TRBJ2-1; D is unclear. The V gene lost 8 bases and the J gene lost 6 bases, with 11 bases spanning the gap. The CDR3 is 12 amino acids. Germline V gene lookup returns CDR1 ENHRY and CDR2 SYGVKD. CDR3 sequence reads: CAIGPGGNEQFF. The CDR3 region has the DNA TGTGCCATCGGCCCGGGTGGCAATGAGCAGTTCTTC.

The V and J genes are TRBV5-6 and TRBJ1-3, with a tentative D call TRBD1 (5 bases). Trimming removed 1 base at V and 3 bases at J, with 11 bases between. CDR1 is SGHDT and CDR2 is YYEEEE in the germline V gene. The CDR3 spans 15 residues. The CDR3 coding sequence is TGTGCCAGCAGCTTGACCCAGGGATTTGGAAACACCATATATTTT. Amino acid sequence: CASSLTQGFGNTIYF.

The genes are TRBV9 and TRBJ1-1; no firm D call. This CDR3 has 15 amino acids. Between the trimmed V and J ends, which lost 2 bases and 2 bases, there was a span of 13 bases. Germline CDR1 SGDLS, CDR2 YYNGEE. CDR3 sequence (DNA): TGTGCCAGCAGCGTGGCTGGCAACAGTAACACTGAAGCTTTCTTT. It codes for CASSVAGNSNTEAFF.

The V gene is TRBV10-2, the J gene TRBJ1-6, with 8 nucleotides matching TRBD1. Germline V gene lookup returns CDR1 WSHSY and CDR2 SAAADI. The CDR3 runs 13 residues. V gave up 7 bases and J gave up 7 bases; unmatched junction bases: 3. DNA for the CDR3: TGCGCCAGCAAGGACAGGGAGAATTCACCCCTCCACTTT. Translating gives CASKDRENSPLHF.

This clone is a singleton in its sample. The chain employs TRBV5-4 and TRBJ2-1, with 9 bases fitting TRBD1. Germline V lookup: CDR1 SGHNT, CDR2 YYREEE (reference sequence). V was clipped by 4 bases and J by 7 bases; unmatched bases: 9. The CDR3 spans 15 residues. CDR3 amino acids: CASSPQGARGNEQFF. CDR3 DNA sequence: TGTGCCAGCAGCCCACAGGGGGCCCGGGGGAATGAGCAGTTCTTC.

CDR3 coding DNA: TGTGCCAGCAGTCCCAGCGTGAACACTGAAGCTTTCTTT. This gives the protein CASSPSVNTEAFF. The rearrangement uses TRBV6-5 and TRBJ1-1; D call uncertain. The ends were cut back, 5 bases at V and 0 bases at J, with 7 bases in the middle. The CDR3 is made up of 13 amino acids. CDR1 MNHEY and CDR2 SVGAGI come from the germline V gene.

This clone showed up just once. V usage is TRBV2 and J usage is TRBJ1-3; unclear D gene. Germline values: CDR1 SNHLY, CDR2 FYNNEI. The CDR3 runs 11 residues. Trimming removed 5 bases at V and 7 bases at J, with 6 bases between. The CDR3 region is CASSRVNTIYF. The CDR3 DNA sequence: TGTGCCAGCAGTCGGGTGAACACCATATATTTT.

The rearrangement uses TRBV28 and TRBJ1-3; TRBD1 might be the D (6 bases). The V end lost 8 bases, the J end lost 5 bases, and 22 bases lay between the germline ends. Germline V gene lookup returns CDR1 MDHEN and CDR2 SYDVKM. This CDR3 comprises 16 residues. The CDR3 spells CASGTLMGGLRNTIYF. In nucleotides, the CDR3 is TGTGCCAGCGGGACGCTCATGGGGGGGCTTAGAAACACCATATATTTT.

The rearrangement uses TRBV5-4 and TRBJ2-1; D is unclear. The CDR3 runs to 14 residues. Trimming took 2 bases from V and 1 from J, leaving 7 bases between them. CDR1 and CDR2 (germline): SGHNT, YYREEE (reference sequence). The CDR3 DNA reads TGTGCCAGCAGCTTCGGAGTTTCCTACAATGAGCAGTTCTTC. Residues: CASSFGVSYNEQFF.

The count of this clone is one. The chain couples TRBV10-1 to TRBJ1-2; D is perhaps TRBD1 (5 bases). Deletions cut 6 bases from V and 7 bases from J, with 24 bases between. Germline CDR1 and CDR2: WNHNN and SYGVQD (reference sequence). The CDR3 runs to 16 residues. CDR3 sequence: CASSPGTVLWKVGYTF. The CDR3, as DNA: TGCGCCAGCAGCCCCGGGACTGTACTATGGAAGGTTGGCTACACCTTC.

The chain joins TRBV5-1 to TRBJ1-6, with D possibly matching TRBD1 (6 bases). Germline V gene sequence: CDR1 SGHRS, CDR2 YFSETQ. This CDR3 has 15 residues. V lost 1 base and J 6 bases, leaving 11 bases between the germline ends. DNA for the CDR3: TGCGCCAGCAGCTTGACAGGGACATCTAATTCACCCCTCCACTTT. Protein sequence: CASSLTGTSNSPLHF.